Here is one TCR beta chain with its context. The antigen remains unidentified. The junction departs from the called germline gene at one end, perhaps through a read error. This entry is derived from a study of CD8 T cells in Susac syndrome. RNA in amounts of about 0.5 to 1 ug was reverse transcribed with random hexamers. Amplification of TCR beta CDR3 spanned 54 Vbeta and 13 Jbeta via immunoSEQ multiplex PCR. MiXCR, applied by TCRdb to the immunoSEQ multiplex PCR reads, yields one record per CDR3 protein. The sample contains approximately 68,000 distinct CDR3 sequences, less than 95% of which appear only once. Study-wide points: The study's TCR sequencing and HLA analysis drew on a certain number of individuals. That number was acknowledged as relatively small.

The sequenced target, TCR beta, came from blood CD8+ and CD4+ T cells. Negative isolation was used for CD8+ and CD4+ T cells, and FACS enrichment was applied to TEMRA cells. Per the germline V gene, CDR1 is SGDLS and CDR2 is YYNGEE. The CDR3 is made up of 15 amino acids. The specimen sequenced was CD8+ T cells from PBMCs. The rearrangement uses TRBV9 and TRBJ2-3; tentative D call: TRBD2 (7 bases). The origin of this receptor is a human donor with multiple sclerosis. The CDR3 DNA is TGTGCCAGCAGCGTAGAGGGGGGGACCCCAGATACCCAGTATTTT. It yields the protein CASSVEGGTPDTQYF. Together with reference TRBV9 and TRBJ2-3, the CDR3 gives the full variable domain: DSGVTQTPKHLITATGQRVTLRCSPRSGDLSVYWYQQSLDQGLQFLIQYYNGEERAKGNILERFSAQQFPDLHSELNLSSLELGDSALYFCASSVEGGTPDTQYFGPGTRLTVL.